The rows below give T cell receptor beta chains drawn from one sample of a study of blood T cell repertoires in COVID-19. This table comes from immunoSEQ multiplex PCR, and its TCRdb copy is limited to in-frame clones, with some not included. The table includes a few hundred thousand clones, roughly 84% detected once. Sequenced sample: PBMCs or T cells enriched from blood (not recorded which). Receptor source: a man aged 45-65 years who had recovered from COVID-19. Both conserved end residues are part of each CDR3. D genes are given only for firm matches. Clone size is not always given. Where it is, it says once, few, many or a class for expanded clones.

TRBV27,NA,TRBD1,TRBJ1-1,TGTGCCAGCAGTTTTGTCGGACAGGGGGCGACTGAAGCTTTCTTT,CASSFVGQGATEAFF
TRBV12-3/TRBV12-4,NA,NA,TRBJ1-1,TGTGCCAGCAGTTTACAGGATAGGGCTTTCTTT,CASSLQDRAFF
TRBV11-2,NA,NA,TRBJ2-7,TGTGCCAGCAGCTTGATTGTGACCGGGTGGTACGAGCAGTACTTC,CASSLIVTGWYEQYF
TRBV5-8,NA,NA,TRBJ1-1,TGTGCCAGCAGCCCAGGGGACAAGATGAACACTGAAGCTTTCTTT,CASSPGDKMNTEAFF
TRBV4-1,NA,NA,TRBJ2-6,TGCGCCAGCGCCGCTCCGGCTGGGGCCAACGTCCTGACTTTC,CASAAPAGANVLTF
TRBV7-9,NA,TRBD1,TRBJ2-3,TGTGCCAGCAGCTCCCCTCGGACAGGGCGCACAGATACGCAGTATTTT,CASSSPRTGRTDTQYF
TRBV7-8,NA,TRBD1,TRBJ2-1,TGTGCCAGCAGCTTAGGGTGGAGGACAGGGGGCTACAATGAGCAGTTCTTC,CASSLGWRTGGYNEQFF
TRBV11-2,NA,NA,TRBJ2-5,TGTGCCAGCAGCAAGGGGTCTTTCGGCCAGTACTTC,CASSKGSFGQYF
TRBV7-2,NA,NA,TRBJ1-5,TGTGCCAGCAGCCCCGGAGGGTGGGATCAGCCCCAGCATTTT,CASSPGGWDQPQHF
TRBV7-2,NA,NA,TRBJ2-2,TGTGCCAGCAGCTTAGTTCGGGGAGACACCGGGGAGCTGTTTTTT,CASSLVRGDTGELFF
TRBV19,NA,NA,TRBJ2-2,TGTGCCAGTTCCCCGGGAGAGTTCACCGGGGAGCTGTTTTTT,CASSPGEFTGELFF
TRBV12-5,NA,TRBD1,TRBJ2-5,TGTGCTAGTGGTTTGGGGGCCGGGACAGGGGTTGTAGAGACCCAGTACTTC,CASGLGAGTGVVETQYF
TRBV28,NA,NA,TRBJ1-5,TGTGCCAGCAGTCTAGAATTGGGGGCCAGCAATCAGCCCCAGCATTTT,CASSLELGASNQPQHF
TRBV10-3,NA,TRBD2,TRBJ2-1,TGTGCCATCAGTACGACTAGCGGGAGGACCTACAATGAGCAGTTCTTC,CAISTTSGRTYNEQFF
TRBV7-2,NA,NA,TRBJ1-1,TGTGCCAGCAGCCCAACGGGGGGAGTAACTGAAGCTTTCTTT,CASSPTGGVTEAFF
TRBV4-3,NA,TRBD1,TRBJ1-2,TGCGCCAGCAGCCAATCCCCGACAGGGGCCCTCCTTAACTATGGCTACACCTTC,CASSQSPTGALLNYGYTF
TRBV10-3,few,NA,TRBJ1-1,TGTGCCACCCAAACTCTTAACACTGAAGCTTTCTTT,CATQTLNTEAFF
TRBV10-3,NA,NA,TRBJ2-2,TGTGCCGGCAGGAGGGGGCTGGACACCGGGGAGCTGTTTTTT,CAGRRGLDTGELFF
TRBV27,NA,TRBD1,TRBJ2-7,TGTGCCAGCCCCCCCGAGGGGAAAGACAGGGGGCTTTTCTACGAGCAGTACTTC,CASPPEGKDRGLFYEQYF
TRBV11-1,NA,TRBD2,TRBJ2-6,TGTGCCAGCAGCCGGGGGGTAGGGGTTAGCATCCTGACTTTC,CASSRGVGVSILTF
TRBV28,NA,TRBD1,TRBJ1-1,TGTGCCAGCAGTTCGACAGGGGGCGGATCGACTGAAGCTTTCTTT,CASSSTGGGSTEAFF
TRBV28,NA,TRBD1,TRBJ2-1,TGTGCCAGCAGTTTCCCTGACAGGGGCTCATACAATGAGCAGTTCTTC,CASSFPDRGSYNEQFF
TRBV20-1,once,TRBD2,TRBJ2-6,TGCAGTGCTACTGAGCGGGGTCCCGGGTCGAACTCTGGGGCCAACGTCCTGACTTTC,CSATERGPGSNSGANVLTF
TRBV7-9,NA,TRBD2,TRBJ2-2,TGTGCCAGCAAGAAACGGGAGGCCTGGGGTAGCACCGGGGAGCTGTTTTTT,CASKKREAWGSTGELFF
TRBV5-5,NA,TRBD1,TRBJ2-5,TGTGCCAGCAGCTTCGAGACAGGGGCGTGGGAGACCCAGTACTTC,CASSFETGAWETQYF
TRBV6-5,NA,NA,TRBJ2-1,TGTGCCAGCAGTTACTTTTCAGGGCTAAGGTATAGTGAGCAGTTCTTC,CASSYFSGLRYSEQFF
TRBV11-2,NA,TRBD1,TRBJ1-5,TGTGCCAGCAGCCCGGACAGGGGAGGCGGTCAGCCCCAGCATTTT,CASSPDRGGGQPQHF
TRBV20-1,few,NA,TRBJ2-7,TGCAGTGCTAGTGGTTGGGCTTACCGGGGGGAGCAGTACTTC,CSASGWAYRGEQYF
TRBV20-1,NA,NA,TRBJ2-7,TGCAGTGCTAGGGCTGACTACGAGCAGTACTTC,CSARADYEQYF